This T cell receptor (beta chain) was captured in a study of shared clonotypes between healthy human individuals. Across the whole study: Per-donor plates numbered three CD4 naive, three CD4 memory, two CD8 naive and one CD8 memory.

Data came from immunoSEQ multiplex PCR; TCRdb stores just in-frame clones and leaves some out. The data show some 690,000 clones, with 80% to 95% seen just once and roughly 36% held by the top ten. Adult donors, all healthy and HIV-negative, had no recent acute infections or vaccinations. Study findings and constraints: An expected dependence of interdonor clonotype sharing on sequencing depth was noted. It was the non-shared clonotypes that had lower generation probabilities than clonotypes shared by all four donors.

Concerning this clone: Its matching antigen is unknown.

There are 15 residues in the CDR3. Trimming stripped 3 bases from V and 4 bases from J, with 15 bases between. In germline, CDR1 is MNHEY, CDR2 SMNVEV (reference sequence). Sequencing was performed on memory CD8+ T cells from PBMCs. The subset here: CD45RO+ cells pooled with CCR7-negative TemRA cells. The rearrangement links TRBV27 to TRBJ1-2; D gene ambiguous. The source of this sequence is a young man in good health. Some clones in this sample may be carry-over from other donors' samples. CDR3 residues: CASSFLGGSSYGYTF. CDR3 DNA: TGTGCCAGCAGTTTTCTTGGCGGATCCTCCTATGGCTACACCTTC.